This TCR beta chain originates from a study of cytomegalovirus exposure and HLA in healthy donors (dated by TCRdb to the late 2010s). Concerning the study at large: An earlier analysis of approximately 640 of the donors reported about 250 Gb of sequence data and about 100 million unique TCR beta sequences from approximately 180 million T cells. The number of donors typed differed by locus, with roughly 620-640 for A, B, C, DRB1 and DQB1, approximately 500 for DQA1, approximately 580 for DPA1, and about 450 for DPB1. Rather than drawing on any new phenotypic data, the later analysis identified candidate immune exposures from TCR beta sequences and the way those sequences occurred across donors. Genome-wide SNP genotypes for about 65% of the roughly 700 donors were used in a later genetic analysis, which treated that subset as a discovery cohort. Every repertoire in the discovery cohort had been generated on one and the same sequencing platform. Roughly five DR-DQ haplotypes were handled as single units for association and clustering because linkage in the cohort was strong. Alongside the repertoire data, information on donor age, sex, ethnicity and CMV serostatus was compiled. A later analysis re-analyzed previously published TCR beta repertoires from 666 donors and added high-resolution HLA genotyping to study TCR occurrence patterns. In an earlier analysis of more than 550 of the donors, high-throughput TCR beta sequencing was used to judge whether each TCR beta V gene segment behaved as functional or pseudogenic. Among almost 400 genotyped donors of the cohort, an average of around 240,000 unique TCR beta nucleotide sequences were sequenced per donor, around 20% of them non-productive. Both class I and class II loci were covered by HLA typing, at four-digit resolution. Of the approximately 400 genotyped donors, 81% were placed in the genetic ancestry cluster associated with self-reported Caucasian donors. The study aimed to test whether signatures of past pathogen exposure could be identified by cataloging public T cell receptors. A separate validation cohort of 100 to 150 different subjects was used in addition to the approximately 700-subject first cohort. The study used immunosequencing to profile the T cell repertoires of some 600 subjects and linked those repertoires to cytomegalovirus serostatus. To predict cytomegalovirus infection status, the study brought together high-throughput TCR immunosequencing, statistical association of individual TCRs with disease status, and machine learning. An early release that covered fewer than 800 HLA-typed donors contained approximately 290 gigabases of sequencing data and about 93 million unique TCR sequences.

The cohort was made up of around 720 healthy bone marrow donors. All cohort members were sampled while nominally healthy, although unrecorded immune exposures were likely present. The donor tested CMV seronegative and was one of the 352 seronegative cohort members. A peripheral blood sample was provided by each donor, and peripheral blood mononuclear cells were used for TCR beta sequencing. The Qiagen DNeasy Blood Extraction Kit was used to extract genomic DNA from the blood cell samples. According to the germline V gene (reference sequence), CDR1 reads LNHDA and CDR2 reads SQIVND. The CDR3 goes from the cysteine to the phenylalanine over 16 residues. The read is trimmed to its CDR3 DNA, 48 bases read in frame from base 1. V loses 4 bases at its end and J loses 10 bases; junction bases beyond the gene matches: 15. With respect to this clone: The clone's antigen remains unknown. No qualities accompany the bases; no much larger clone lies one base away.

Library creation used the immunoSEQ multiplex PCR assay. The multiplex PCR relied on a mix of 60 forward primers for TCR Vbeta segments and 13 reverse primers for TCR Jbeta segments. Amplification of the CDR3 region of rearranged TCR beta genes was performed with a multiplex PCR assay on genomic DNA. On the Illumina HiSeq System, the amplified TCR beta libraries were sequenced as 87-base-pair reads. As for the original processing: A later analysis counted some 80 million unique TCR beta chains across the 666 repertoires, and some 11 million of these chains were shared by at least two donors. To remove PCR and sequencing errors, raw reads were error-corrected and collapsed into unique sequences using a nearest-neighbor algorithm that merged closely related sequences. Alignment of CDR3 sequences to IMGT reference sequences was used to assign V, D and J gene segments. Each retained sequence needed at least a six-nucleotide match to both a V gene segment and a J gene segment. Rearrangements were classified as productive when the CDR3 lacked stop codons and remained in frame with V and J, and all other rearrangements were classified as non-productive. CDR3 was defined according to IMGT convention as the region running from the second conserved V-encoded cysteine to the conserved J-encoded phenylalanine. The earlier analysis of some 580 of the donors excluded any sequence lacking an unambiguous match to a single V gene segment. In an earlier analysis of approximately 590 of the donors, a V segment was called functional when productive rearrangements were above 56.7%, and segregating when the standard deviation between donors exceeded 5%. To diagnose cytomegalovirus status from the catalog of TCR beta chain sequences, a statistical classification framework was built. A later analysis assigned V and J genes by comparing TCR nucleotide sequences with IMGT/GENE-DB human TR gene sequences. The TCRdist pipeline was used in a later analysis to assign CDR3 sequences and most-parsimonious VDJ recombination scenarios. In a later analysis, each TCR beta chain was defined by its CDR3 amino acid sequence together with its V-gene family, and reads lacking a unique V-gene family were excluded. A later analysis removed 500 to 650 highly shared, low-generation-probability nucleotide sequences to deal with suspected cross-contamination and a sequencing artifact. In a later analysis, a clonal expansion index was calculated for each public chain from normalized within-repertoire ranks of inferred template counts. In a later analysis, generation probabilities were computed with a VDJ recombination model fitted to out-of-frame rearrangements, and the resulting probabilities were checked against IGoR. A later analysis scored TCR-TCR, TCR-HLA and TCR-CMV co-occurrence with hypergeometric tests, applying a repertoire-size bias correction to TCR pairs. To estimate false discovery rates, a later analysis permuted the HLA or CMV assignments 20 times. In a later analysis, co-occurring TCRs were grouped using DBSCAN, with TCRdist sequence similarity added in when clustering inside HLA-allele-positive subsets. Repertoires with fewer than 30,000 or more than 120,000 public chains, plus five repertoires with anomalous nucleotide sharing, were excluded from co-occurrence clustering. What TCRdb holds here is the immuneACCESS table cut down to in-frame rearrangements. Part of the clones is not present; checked against another copy, under half of the missing clones reflect an unresolved V gene, and the others are unexplained. For V, J and clone size, that table is used; D and trimming come from the DNA. This sample comprises roughly 290,000 clones, 75% to 85% of them detected only once. Together, the top ten hold about 0.3% of the sample.

The paper as a whole reports these results and caveats: In vitro tests confirmed that a few of the cytomegalovirus-associated TCR beta chains recognize cytomegalovirus antigens. A later analysis found that HLA-associated TCR beta chains were more clonally expanded and had lower generation probabilities than equally common non-associated chains. In a later analysis, several top co-occurrence clusters were reported to appear linked to parvovirus B19, influenza, CMV and Epstein-Barr virus. Most TCR sequences were observed very rarely across donors, whereas some public TCRs were present in many individuals. A total of about 180 TCR beta chains were listed by the study as associated with cytomegalovirus. Correlated functional status among segregating V segments might be attributable to linkage disequilibrium, but an unknown experimental factor could not be ruled out. The only immune exposure information available for the cohort was CMV serostatus. When HLA alleles, especially DR and DQ, strongly co-occurred, TCR associations were difficult to assign to individual alleles. The classifier was reported to diagnose cytomegalovirus status with high specificity and sensitivity in both the original and validation cohorts. A cluster of highly shared sequence variants was judged likely to be a technical artifact of the sequencing pipeline. According to a later genetic analysis, donors in an Asian-associated ancestry cluster had fewer N-insertions in productive TCRs than the roughly 670-donor mean. The cohort was sequenced for TCR beta chains only, and without alpha or paired-chain data the features that could be detected were limited. A later analysis found that TCR association rates varied across HLA loci, with DRB1 alleles showing the most associated TCRs and HLA-C alleles the fewest. Because the 87-base-pair reads could not distinguish some IMGT-functional V segments, including TRBV6-2 and TRBV6-3, those segments were excluded. According to the authors, the approach could potentially be generalized to other disease states and immunological phenotypes. A further reported finding was that TCR beta sequences accurately predicted the HLA-A and HLA-B alleles for most subjects in the first cohort. In a later analysis, about 16,000 TCR beta sequences were associated with specific HLA alleles at a false discovery rate of 0.05. Because HLA typing was unavailable for some donors at each locus, only the typed subset was used in association tests. An association between a missense DCLRE1C variant and V-gene and J-gene trimming of TCR beta chains was found in a later genetic analysis and replicated in an independent cohort. The presence/absence analyses assumed that sequencing depth was roughly uniform across donors, and that assumption may not be true. Because counts were too low, more than 15 rarely observed V segments, including chromosome 9 orphons, were excluded from the earlier analysis of 587 of the donors. In an earlier analysis of some 500 of the donors, most TCR beta V segments appeared in productive rearrangements about 90% or about 30% of the time, broadly matching IMGT annotations. According to a later analysis, most CMV-associated TCR beta chains appeared to be HLA-restricted, and the HLA associations seemed to be driven largely by CMV exposure.

The specimen was PBMCs. The TCR originated in a girl aged 2 to 9 in good health and CMV-seronegative. This chain joins TRBV19 to TRBJ2-1, with 8 bases aligning to TRBD1. This receptor carries the CDR3 CASSSWDRRSLGEQFF. The bases are TGTGCCAGTAGTAGTTGGGACAGGCGGTCGTTGGGGGAGCAGTTCTTC.